Listed here are 6 T cell receptor beta chains from one sample, sequenced in a study of blood T cell repertoires in COVID-19. Using immunoSEQ multiplex PCR, the repertoire was profiled, and TCRdb retains in-frame clones only, with some absent. The sample contains fewer than 250,000 clones, more than 75% of which appear only once. Sequenced input: peripheral blood. These receptor sequences come from a man aged 55 to 70 with acute or convalescent COVID-19.

The chain is built from TRBV28 and TRBJ1-2; 7 bases match TRBD1. Germline CDR1 and CDR2: MDHEN and SYDVKM. J gave up 6 bases and V 7 bases, and 17 bases lay outside the gene matches. This CDR3 has 16 residues. In nucleotides, the CDR3 is TGTGCCAGCACCCCAACCCCCGAGGGGGCCAGAAATGGCTACACCTTC. It specifies CASTPTPEGARNGYTF.

The J gene is TRBJ2-6, the V gene TRBV7-2; D not resolved. V was cut by 5 bases and J by 0 bases, with 17 bases left in between. CDR3 size: 18 residues. Germline V gives CDR1 SGHTA, CDR2 FQGNSA. The CDR3 region is CASSHPFSELSGANVLTF. CDR3 sequence (DNA): TGTGCCAGCAGCCACCCCTTCTCGGAGCTCTCTGGGGCCAACGTCCTGACTTTC.

V and J are TRBV7-2 and TRBJ2-7; 14 nucleotides line up with TRBD2. The ends lost 5 bases at V and 2 bases at J; junction bases unmatched: 11. The CDR3 is 18 amino acids. The germline V gene has CDR1 SGHTA and CDR2 FQGNSA. The CDR3 region has the DNA TGTGCCAGCAGCCACGGACGACTAGCGGGGGGGCGTGCCTACGAGCAGTACTTC. As protein: CASSHGRLAGGRAYEQYF.

V usage is TRBV18 and J usage is TRBJ2-1; TRBD2 is a possible D gene (6 bases). This CDR3 spans 13 amino acids. CDR1 is KGHSH and CDR2 is LQKENI in the germline V gene. V was shortened by 3 bases and J by 15 bases, with 18 bases between the two germline ends. The CDR3 reads CASSPAGSGGGFF. DNA for the CDR3: TGTGCCAGCTCACCCGCCGGGTCCGGGGGAGGGTTCTTC.

This clone was detected only once. This sequence joins TRBV7-8 and TRBJ2-7, with 7 bases identical to TRBD1. The CDR3 runs 18 residues. CDR1 SGHVS and CDR2 FQNEAQ come from the germline V gene. The J segment lost 2 bases and the V segment lost 2 bases, leaving 15 bases of the junction unmatched. CDR3: CASSLNKGARGGPYEQYF. The CDR3 DNA sequence: TGTGCCAGCAGCTTAAATAAGGGGGCACGGGGCGGCCCCTACGAGCAGTACTTC.

In its sample, this clone was seen once. The CDR3 DNA reads TGCGCCAGCAACACTCAGACAGGGGGCACATCCAATGAGCAGTTCTTC. Protein product: CASNTQTGGTSNEQFF. This chain links TRBV5-1 with TRBJ2-1, with TRBD1 matching 10 bases. Germline assignment: CDR1 SGHRS and CDR2 YFSETQ. V lost 6 bases and J lost 6; bases outside the gene matches: 12. The CDR3 totals 16 residues.